This T cell receptor beta chain was obtained from a study of blood T cell repertoires in COVID-19. Turning to the study itself: The United States, Italy and Spain were the sources of the acute and convalescent COVID-19 samples.

The repertoire was sequenced with immunoSEQ multiplex PCR; TCRdb's copy has only in-frame clones and lacks some. Of around 290,000 clones listed, 85% to 90% are singletons. This CDR3 is built from 16 residues. Germline CDR1 is MNHEY and CDR2 is SVGAGI. Trimming cost V 0 bases and J 2 bases; bases outside gene matches: 1. The participants were between 18 and 89 years old and came from 24 US areas. This sequence joins TRBV6-5 and TRBJ2-2, with 9 bases fitting TRBD1. The specimen sequenced was PBMCs or T cells enriched from blood (not recorded which). This clonotype originated in a woman aged 55 to 70 in a cohort exposed to, infected with or recovered from COVID-19 (not recorded which). Here the CDR3 DNA reads TGTGCCAGCAGTTACTCGGGACAGGGAAACACCGGGGAGCTGTTTTTT. As protein: CASSYSGQGNTGELFF.